The rows below give T cell receptor beta chains drawn from one sample of a study of blood T cell repertoires in COVID-19. Libraries were prepared by immunoSEQ multiplex PCR; TCRdb keeps only in-frame clonotypes and omits some of them. The table has tens of thousands of clones, about nine tenths seen once. Specimen: peripheral blood. The receptors originated from a man aged 50 or older with active COVID-19. Each CDR3 is given without its conserved first and last residue. The order of the fields is clone size, CDR3 length, V gene, J gene, CDR3 protein. Clone size appears in some rows only: once, few, many, or a class for an expanded clone.

abundance: .
len: 14
v_gene: TRBV7-6
j_gene: TRBJ2-1
CDR3aa: ASSLGSGGVYNEQF

abundance: .
len: 11
v_gene: TRBV12-3/TRBV12-4
j_gene: TRBJ2-2
CDR3aa: ASKLGGYGELF

abundance: .
len: 13
v_gene: TRBV7-9
j_gene: TRBJ2-3
CDR3aa: ASSPRQGRRNTQY

abundance: .
len: 12
v_gene: TRBV29-1
j_gene: TRBJ2-1
CDR3aa: SVGLAGVRNEQF

abundance: once
len: 12
v_gene: TRBV2
j_gene: TRBJ1-4
CDR3aa: ATVGTGGRGKLF

abundance: .
len: 13
v_gene: TRBV19
j_gene: TRBJ1-2
CDR3aa: ASRRAGASNYGYT

abundance: .
len: 14
v_gene: TRBV5-4
j_gene: TRBJ2-1
CDR3aa: ASSLGLRQGTSEQF

abundance: .
len: 15
v_gene: TRBV30
j_gene: TRBJ2-6
CDR3aa: AWSVPQGAYGANVLT

abundance: once
len: 10
v_gene: TRBV6-5
j_gene: TRBJ2-2
CDR3aa: ASRQVTGELF

abundance: .
len: 16
v_gene: TRBV5-1
j_gene: TRBJ2-2
CDR3aa: ASSLSGGAPQRTGELF

abundance: .
len: 10
v_gene: TRBV6-5
j_gene: TRBJ1-2
CDR3aa: ASGPHNYGYT

abundance: .
len: 13
v_gene: TRBV7-2
j_gene: TRBJ2-1
CDR3aa: ASTSQGGSYNEQF

abundance: .
len: 17
v_gene: TRBV5-3
j_gene: TRBJ2-6
CDR3aa: ARPTLGFMDGSGANVLT

abundance: .
len: 12
v_gene: TRBV3-1/TRBV3-2
j_gene: TRBJ2-5
CDR3aa: ASSRSGGGGDQY

abundance: few
len: 13
v_gene: TRBV6-4
j_gene: TRBJ2-3
CDR3aa: ASSEGSGSTDTQY

abundance: .
len: 15
v_gene: TRBV24-1
j_gene: TRBJ1-2
CDR3aa: ATSAPPGQGPSYGYT

abundance: once
len: 9
v_gene: TRBV7-9
j_gene: TRBJ1-1
CDR3aa: ASSGGQKAF

abundance: .
len: 13
v_gene: TRBV5-6
j_gene: TRBJ1-3
CDR3aa: ASSLRQVDGNTIY

abundance: .
len: 12
v_gene: TRBV11-2
j_gene: TRBJ2-5
CDR3aa: ASSLTAGVETQY

abundance: .
len: 12
v_gene: TRBV6-5
j_gene: TRBJ2-5
CDR3aa: ASRRGSGQETQY

abundance: .
len: 15
v_gene: TRBV5-1
j_gene: TRBJ1-3
CDR3aa: ASSLDIITGFGNTIY

abundance: once
len: 11
v_gene: TRBV30
j_gene: TRBJ2-1
CDR3aa: AWSVTGGHEQF

abundance: once
len: 10
v_gene: TRBV25-1
j_gene: TRBJ2-3
CDR3aa: ASGLFTDTQY

abundance: .
len: 13
v_gene: TRBV19
j_gene: TRBJ2-7
CDR3aa: ASSRGQGASYEQY

abundance: once
len: 14
v_gene: TRBV19
j_gene: TRBJ2-3
CDR3aa: ASSSGTGGAGDTQY

abundance: once
len: 11
v_gene: TRBV14
j_gene: TRBJ1-2
CDR3aa: ASSQGTFYGYT

abundance: .
len: 13
v_gene: TRBV7-7
j_gene: TRBJ2-1
CDR3aa: ASSLDRGGYNEQF

abundance: once
len: 9
v_gene: TRBV4-3
j_gene: TRBJ2-3
CDR3aa: ASSQDYTQY

abundance: .
len: 12
v_gene: TRBV3-1/TRBV3-2
j_gene: TRBJ1-1
CDR3aa: ASSHRDTYTEAF

abundance: .
len: 16
v_gene: TRBV6-2/TRBV6-3
j_gene: TRBJ2-1
CDR3aa: ASSPFLFSGRNYNEQF

abundance: .
len: 12
v_gene: TRBV19
j_gene: TRBJ1-2
CDR3aa: ASKSGNANYGYT

abundance: .
len: 13
v_gene: TRBV7-6
j_gene: TRBJ1-1
CDR3aa: ASSPMAGMNTEAF

abundance: .
len: 10
v_gene: TRBV29-1
j_gene: TRBJ1-4
CDR3aa: SVTAGSRKLF

abundance: .
len: 10
v_gene: TRBV5-6
j_gene: TRBJ1-2
CDR3aa: ASSTPTAGYT

abundance: .
len: 13
v_gene: TRBV7-8
j_gene: TRBJ1-6
CDR3aa: ASSYYRDSNSPLH

abundance: .
len: 15
v_gene: TRBV7-2
j_gene: TRBJ1-5
CDR3aa: ASSPWGDRVSNQPQH

abundance: once
len: 11
v_gene: TRBV18
j_gene: TRBJ2-2
CDR3aa: ASSPSNTGELF

abundance: .
len: 11
v_gene: TRBV2
j_gene: TRBJ2-7
CDR3aa: ASTPGGAALRY

abundance: .
len: 14
v_gene: TRBV10-1
j_gene: TRBJ2-1
CDR3aa: ASSDFTSGRNNEQF

abundance: .
len: 12
v_gene: TRBV5-1
j_gene: TRBJ1-4
CDR3aa: ASRKQGVNEKLF

abundance: .
len: 13
v_gene: TRBV28
j_gene: TRBJ2-1
CDR3aa: ASSTYYLLYNEQF

abundance: once
len: 13
v_gene: TRBV3-1/TRBV3-2
j_gene: TRBJ1-5
CDR3aa: ASSARDSPNQPQH

abundance: .
len: 12
v_gene: TRBV11-2
j_gene: TRBJ2-6
CDR3aa: ASSPRVGANVLT

abundance: .
len: 12
v_gene: TRBV11-2
j_gene: TRBJ2-3
CDR3aa: ASSLVSTGETQY

abundance: .
len: 14
v_gene: TRBV19
j_gene: TRBJ2-3
CDR3aa: ASSISGASGTDTQY

abundance: .
len: 13
v_gene: TRBV23-1
j_gene: TRBJ2-5
CDR3aa: ASSQWAREIETQY

abundance: .
len: 13
v_gene: TRBV6-5
j_gene: TRBJ2-7
CDR3aa: ASSTNRDSLYEQY

abundance: .
len: 17
v_gene: TRBV4-2
j_gene: TRBJ2-6
CDR3aa: ASSQDEDRVYGGANVLT

abundance: .
len: 16
v_gene: TRBV3-1/TRBV3-2
j_gene: TRBJ2-1
CDR3aa: ASSQDRSSGGSSNEQF

abundance: .
len: 13
v_gene: TRBV6-5
j_gene: TRBJ2-7
CDR3aa: ASSYSRYTLYEQY

abundance: once
len: 13
v_gene: TRBV2
j_gene: TRBJ2-7
CDR3aa: ASRQGRGTPYEQY

abundance: once
len: 12
v_gene: TRBV28
j_gene: TRBJ1-4
CDR3aa: ASRGGEVVEKLF

abundance: .
len: 14
v_gene: TRBV7-2
j_gene: TRBJ2-1
CDR3aa: ASSSKWAGAHNEQF

abundance: .
len: 14
v_gene: TRBV3-1/TRBV3-2
j_gene: TRBJ2-5
CDR3aa: ASSPNVAGGRKTQY

abundance: .
len: 10
v_gene: TRBV10-3
j_gene: TRBJ1-1
CDR3aa: AIRSGGAEAF

abundance: .
len: 13
v_gene: TRBV27
j_gene: TRBJ2-7
CDR3aa: ASRSQVGTRYEQY

abundance: few
len: 10
v_gene: TRBV5-1
j_gene: TRBJ2-7
CDR3aa: ASGQGAYEQY

abundance: .
len: 12
v_gene: TRBV6-1
j_gene: TRBJ1-1
CDR3aa: ASSESWGDGEAF

abundance: .
len: 11
v_gene: TRBV7-2
j_gene: TRBJ1-4
CDR3aa: ASSRSNAEKLF

abundance: few
len: 9
v_gene: TRBV12-3/TRBV12-4
j_gene: TRBJ1-2
CDR3aa: ASSLRRGIT